The 5 T cell receptor beta chains presented below share a single source sample, sequenced in a study of cytomegalovirus exposure and HLA in healthy donors (TCRdb year 2017). The library was built by means of the immunoSEQ multiplex PCR assay. For the multiplex PCR, a mixture combining 60 forward primers for TCR Vbeta segments and 13 reverse primers for TCR Jbeta segments was used. TCRdb took this table from immuneACCESS and kept in-frame rearrangements with V and J called. Such tables lack part of the clones; where checked against another copy, unresolved V genes explain under half of the gap, and the rest is unexplained. The table for this sample lists 110,000 to 150,000 clones; roughly 10% of them were counted only once. The ten biggest clones cover 1.5% to 2% of the sample. Sequenced input: PBMCs. These receptors came from a man aged 50-60 years in good health and CMV-seronegative.

To note about this clone: Germline and junction disagree at one end, which may indicate a read error. This chain connects TRBV7-9 to TRBJ2-7; 11 bases fit TRBD2. The length of the CDR3 is 18 residues. Germline CDR1 and CDR2: SEHNR and FQNEAQ (reference sequence). For the CDR3, the DNA is TGTGTCAGCAGCTTCTTCCAGGGCCTAGCGGGAGGAAGAGGCGAGCAGTACTTC. Its protein is CVSSFFQGLAGGRGEQYF.

This chain uses TRBV5-1 with TRBJ2-7, with unresolved D. This CDR3 has 12 residues. Trimming cost V 0 bases and J 3 bases, with 4 bases left between them. CDR1 SGHRS and CDR2 YFSETQ come from the germline V gene. The CDR3 reads CASSLESYEQYF. The CDR3 DNA follows: TGCGCCAGCAGCTTGGAGAGCTACGAGCAGTACTTC. The variable domain in full, completed from reference TRBV5-1 and TRBJ2-7, reads KAGVTQTPRYLIKTRGQQVTLSCSPISGHRSVSWYQQTPGQGLQFLFEYFSETQRNKGNFPGRFSGRQFSNSRSEMNVSTLELGDSALYLCASSLESYEQYFGPGTRLTVT.

This clone has more than one count but fewer than ten. The chain couples TRBV10-2 to TRBJ2-1; 14 bases align to TRBD2. V gave up 4 bases and J gave up 5 bases; unmatched junction bases: 10. CDR1 and CDR2 from the germline V gene are WSHSY and SAAADI. The CDR3 runs 18 residues. DNA of the CDR3: TGCGCCAGCAGTGGGGGACTAGCGGGGGCAGGAAAGAACAATGAGCAGTTCTTC. Translating it yields CASSGGLAGAGKNNEQFF.

The sample holds a few counts of this clone. V and J are TRBV5-1 and TRBJ2-3; D perhaps matches TRBD2 (5 bases). The CDR3 is 15 residues long. The germline CDR1 and CDR2 sequences are SGHRS and YFSETQ. Trimming stripped 4 bases from V and 4 bases from J, with 16 bases between. The CDR3 spells CASSDTKNGADTQYF. DNA of the CDR3: TGCGCCAGCAGCGATACAAAAAACGGGGCAGATACGCAGTATTTT.

The chain employs TRBV5-1 and TRBJ2-3; 9 bases match TRBD2. The V gene's germline CDR1 is SGHRS and CDR2 YFSETQ. The CDR3 is 15 amino acids. V lost 4 bases to trimming and J lost 1 base; unmatched junction nucleotides: 4. CDR3 protein: CASSLSGRGTDTQYF. The CDR3 region has the DNA TGCGCCAGCAGCCTTAGCGGGAGAGGCACAGATACGCAGTATTTT.